This T cell receptor (beta chain) derives from a study of blood T cell repertoires in COVID-19. About the study: COVID-19 samples, acute and convalescent, were from the United States, Italy and Spain. From T cells, B-cell-depleted T cells, or PBMCs came the material, which was cDNA or gDNA.

This clone has only a few counts. Original methodology: The authors estimated nucleated cell counts from reference gene primer amplification. The repertoire was sequenced with immunoSEQ multiplex PCR; TCRdb's copy has only in-frame clones and lacks some. Clone size and the V and J calls come from that table; the DNA yielded D and trimming. The sample consists of about 59,000 clones, less than 90% of them appearing once. The clonotype was recovered from an elderly man in a cohort sampled during active COVID-19. The sample comprised peripheral blood.

The CDR3 nucleotides read TGTGCCAGCAGCCCCACACCGAACACTGAAGCTTTCTTT. This gives the protein CASSPTPNTEAFF. This chain connects TRBV7-3 to TRBJ1-1, with D uncertain. This CDR3 is built from 13 residues. CDR1 is SGHTA and CDR2 is FQGTGA in the germline V gene. V gave up 5 bases and J gave up 1 base, with 8 bases separating them.